A selection of T cell receptor beta chains follows, all from one sample in a study of T cell responses to AZD1222 COVID-19 vaccine. Repertoires were generated with immunoSEQ multiplex PCR, while TCRdb's copy carries only in-frame clones and drops some. Here the sample spans tens of thousands of clones, 89% being singletons. Here the sequenced sample was peripheral blood, taken 28 days after the second AZD1222 dose. All receptors come from an adult who received the AZD1222 COVID-19 vaccine. Each CDR3 is given with its conserved first and last residue. A D gene is named only where the DNA matches it firmly.

J | D | length | V | CDR3 | DNA
TRBJ2-5 | NA | 15 | TRBV10-1 | CASSERPGLRETQYF | TGCGCCAGCAGTGAGCGTCCGGGTCTGAGGGAGACCCAGTACTTC
TRBJ1-2 | TRBD1 | 14 | TRBV18 | CASSPTGDNYGYTF | TGTGCCAGCTCCCCGACAGGGGATAACTATGGCTACACCTTC
TRBJ2-7 | NA | 14 | TRBV2 | CASSVEGVPYEQYF | TGTGCCAGCAGTGTGGAGGGGGTCCCCTACGAGCAGTACTTC
TRBJ1-2 | NA | 13 | TRBV10-2 | CASSESITEGYTF | TGCGCCAGCAGTGAGTCAATCACTGAAGGCTACACCTTC
TRBJ1-2 | NA | 14 | TRBV7-2 | CASSLGGINYGYTF | TGTGCCAGCAGCTTAGGAGGGATTAACTATGGCTACACCTTC
TRBJ2-7 | NA | 14 | TRBV5-1 | CASSFAGASYEQYF | TGCGCCAGCAGCTTTGCAGGGGCGTCCTACGAGCAGTACTTC
TRBJ1-1 | TRBD1 | 16 | TRBV28 | CATLTYGGQGGPEAFF | TGTGCCACCCTCACGTACGGGGGCCAGGGGGGACCTGAAGCTTTCTTT
TRBJ2-7 | NA | 13 | TRBV27 | CASSLSKGYEQYF | TGTGCCAGCAGCCTAAGTAAGGGGTACGAGCAGTACTTC
TRBJ2-3 | TRBD1 | 16 | TRBV19 | CASSQGDRGSADTQYF | TGTGCCAGTAGTCAGGGGGACAGGGGAAGCGCAGATACGCAGTATTTT
TRBJ2-1 | TRBD1 | 15 | TRBV6-4 | CASSLEQGAGNEQFF | TGTGCCAGCAGCTTAGAACAGGGGGCAGGCAATGAGCAGTTCTTC